What follows describes a single T cell receptor (beta chain). Other DNA sequences from this sample encode an identical CDR3 as well. The data belong to a study of blood T cell repertoires in COVID-19. There are 12 residues in the CDR3. CDR1 and CDR2 (germline): SNHLY, FYNNEI. With 5 bases removed from V and 5 bases from J, the gap between germline ends came to 6 bases. As originally analysed: Nucleated cell number was recorded as an estimate derived from reference gene primer amplification. TCRdb's table, derived via immunoSEQ multiplex PCR, lists solely in-frame clones and lacks some. From that table come the V and J calls and clone size; the DNA was used to work out D and trimming. The sample lists 250,000 to 350,000 clones; over 75% were seen once.

The sequence was collected from a woman aged 25 to 45 with COVID-19, enrolled during active disease. V is TRBV2 and J is TRBJ2-2; D is undetermined. The sequencing input was peripheral blood. This chain's CDR3 is CASSTVTGELFF. The CDR3 DNA reads TGTGCCAGCAGTACGGTAACCGGGGAGCTGTTTTTT.